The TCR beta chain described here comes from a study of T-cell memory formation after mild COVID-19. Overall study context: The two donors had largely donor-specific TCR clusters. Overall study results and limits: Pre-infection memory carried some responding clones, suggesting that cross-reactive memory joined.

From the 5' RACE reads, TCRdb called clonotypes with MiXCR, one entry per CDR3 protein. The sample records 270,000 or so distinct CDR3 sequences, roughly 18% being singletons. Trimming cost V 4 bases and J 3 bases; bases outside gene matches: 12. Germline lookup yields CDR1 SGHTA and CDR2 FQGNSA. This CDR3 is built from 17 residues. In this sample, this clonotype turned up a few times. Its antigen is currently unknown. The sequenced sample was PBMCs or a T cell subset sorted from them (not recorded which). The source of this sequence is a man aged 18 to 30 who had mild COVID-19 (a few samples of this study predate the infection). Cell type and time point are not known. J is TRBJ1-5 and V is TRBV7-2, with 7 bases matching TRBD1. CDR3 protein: CASSSQYRGRFNQPQHF. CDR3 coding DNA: TGTGCCAGCAGCTCCCAGTACAGGGGACGATTCAATCAGCCCCAGCATTTT.